This T cell receptor beta chain was retrieved from a study of shared clonotypes between healthy human individuals. Points on this clone: Its antigen remains unknown.

General study findings and limits: All-four-donor shared clonotypes had higher generation probabilities than non-shared clonotypes did.

CDR3 length equals 17 residues. CDR1 is MGHRA, CDR2 YSYEKL, per germline. The V end was cut by 1 base, the J end by 5 bases, with 17 bases between. Measured with immunoSEQ multiplex PCR; TCRdb has only the in-frame clones, and not every one. Found here are approximately 530,000 clones, around 96% of them singletons; the top ten hold about 0.06%. Sequenced material: naive CD4+ T cells sorted from blood. The sample's subset: CD45RA+ positively selected. The source is a woman in her twenties or thirties in good health. This chain joins TRBV4-1 and TRBJ2-2; D is perhaps TRBD2 (6 bases). The CDR3 loop reads CASSQASGLPPTGELFF. CDR3 coding DNA: TGCGCCAGCAGCCAAGCATCGGGACTTCCCCCGACCGGGGAGCTGTTTTTT.